This TCR beta chain was recorded in a study of T cell responses to AZD1222 COVID-19 vaccine. For this clone: Its antigen is undetermined.

Whole-study results and caveats: Baseline seropositivity characterized only a handful of AZD1222 recipients. Spike-specific TCR breadth and depth were elevated following two AZD1222 doses. Donors in the cohort were predominantly white British and more often female, and clonal diversity was possibly underestimated. Repertoire sampling happened only post peak T cell response.

V was cut by 0 bases and J by 8 bases, with 15 bases left in between. Per the germline V gene, CDR1 is SGDLS and CDR2 is YYNGEE. This CDR3 is 15 amino acids long. Data came from immunoSEQ multiplex PCR; TCRdb stores just in-frame clones and leaves some out. The data hold about 120,000 clones, with over 75% observed a single time. Sequencing used peripheral blood, obtained on day 0 of AZD1222 vaccination. The chain recombines TRBV9 with TRBJ2-1, with a weak D call TRBD1 (6 bases). This clonotype was obtained from an adult in good health. CDR3 coding DNA: TGTGCCAGCAGCGTAGGGGGGCAGTATTCGGATGAGCAGTTCTTC. Its protein is CASSVGGQYSDEQFF.